The sequence of this TCR beta chain was determined in a study of CXCR3-negative and CXCR3-positive naive CD8 T cells. Study-level results: CXCR3-negative and CXCR3-positive naive cells shared comparable TRBV-TRBJ usage, but memory cells did not. Memory CD8+ cells had much lower diversity, and both naive subsets had comparably high diversity. Surface CD5 matched across naive subsets, and TRB CDR3 properties served to infer TCR strength. The study found more hydrophobic TRB CDR3s in CXCR3-positive naive cells than in CXCR3-negative naive cells.

As regards this clonotype: Its antigen is unknown.

UMI-tagged TRB cDNA libraries were built via 5' RACE. Reanalyzing the 5' RACE reads, TCRdb keeps one entry per CDR3 protein, without DNA. The listing contains approximately 59,000 distinct CDR3 sequences. Germline values: CDR1 MNHNY, CDR2 SVGAGI (reference sequence). The CDR3 covers 11 residues. Naive CD8+ T cells showed CD45RO-CCR7+CD27+CD95-. The sample comprised naive CXCR3+ CD8+ T cells from blood. Described subset: CD45RO-CCR7+CD27+CD95- naive CD8+ T cells expressing CXCR3 (TNR3+). This sequence was found in a human donor in good health. Some clones in this sample may be carry-over from other donors' samples. This rearrangement joins TRBV6-6 to TRBJ2-7; TCRdb lists TRBD1, though no DNA is available to test this call. The CDR3 region is CASSSGVEQYF.